This entry lists 28 T cell receptor beta chains sequenced from one sample in a study of CD4 T cells in relation to SARS-CoV-2 and coronaviruses. CD4+ T cells from unexposed donors were obtained before the COVID-19 pandemic (2011-2018). The cells were cultured for 10 days before CD4+ T cells were isolated. TCRdb keeps only in-frame clones here, not all; method: immunoSEQ multiplex PCR. The sample consists of roughly 17,000 clones, approximately 80% of them appearing once. For these receptors, no antigen is known. The sample was CD4+ T cells from PBMCs, cultured in vitro. The origin of the receptors is a human donor in good health.

The J gene is TRBJ2-7, the V gene TRBV18; 9 bases agree with TRBD2. Germline lookup yields CDR1 KGHSH and CDR2 LQKENI. The ends lost 3 bases at V and 4 bases at J; junction bases unmatched: 4. This CDR3 region has 14 residues. DNA for the CDR3: TGTGCCAGCTCACCGACTAGCGGACGGTACGAGCAGTACTTC. This gives the protein CASSPTSGRYEQYF.

V gene TRBV5-1 combines with J gene TRBJ1-1, with 9 bases aligning to TRBD1. The J segment lost 3 bases and the V segment lost 4 bases, leaving 1 base of the junction unmatched. The CDR3 spans 13 residues. Germline V gene data show CDR1 as SGHRS and CDR2 as YFSETQ. CDR3 protein: CASSGQGYTEAFF. DNA for the CDR3: TGCGCCAGCAGCGGACAGGGGTACACTGAAGCTTTCTTT.

The chain recombines TRBV7-2 with TRBJ2-1, with D unresolved. The CDR3 is 16 amino acids. Per the germline V gene, CDR1 is SGHTA and CDR2 is FQGNSA. V was shortened by 3 bases and J by 0 bases, with 12 bases between the two germline ends. The DNA of the CDR3 is TGTGCCAGCAGCTTGATCGGCACCTTCTCCTACAATGAGCAGTTCTTC. Translation: CASSLIGTFSYNEQFF.

DNA for the CDR3: TGTGGGTGCAGGGAGGCTGAGCAGTTCTTC. The encoded protein is CGCREAEQFF. This rearrangement joins TRBV6-5 to TRBJ2-1; D is perhaps TRBD2 (6 bases). This CDR3 region has 10 residues. Germline V gene lookup returns CDR1 MNHEY and CDR2 SVGAGI.

V is TRBV28 and J is TRBJ2-7; a possible D gene is TRBD1 (5 bases). V was clipped by 5 bases and J by 2 bases, with 13 bases between them. The CDR3 runs 14 residues. Germline CDR1 reads MDHEN; CDR2 reads SYDVKM. The CDR3, as DNA: TGTGCCAGCAGTCCATACGACAGACCCTACGAGCAGTACTTC. Its protein product is CASSPYDRPYEQYF.

The chain is built from TRBV19 and TRBJ2-7; D gene uncertain. The germline CDR1 and CDR2 sequences are LNHDA and SQIVND (reference sequence). Trimming removed 3 bases from V and 2 bases from J, with 8 bases in between. The CDR3 is 13 amino acids. The CDR3, as DNA: TGTGCCAGTAGTATGTTTGACACCTACGAGCAGTACTTC. Its protein product is CASSMFDTYEQYF.

The chain recombines TRBV11-1 with TRBJ2-1; D gene ambiguous. CDR1 is SGHAT, CDR2 FQDESV, per germline (reference sequence). V was trimmed by 1 base and J by 10 bases, leaving 14 bases between them. This CDR3 has 14 residues. As DNA, the CDR3 is TGTGCCAGCAGCTTAGGTCAGCTAATAATGGAGCAGTTCTTC. This encodes CASSLGQLIMEQFF.

The V gene is TRBV7-2, the J gene TRBJ2-7, with unresolved D. V was trimmed by 3 bases and J by 5 bases, leaving 11 bases between them. The CDR3 is 13 residues long. CDR1 is SGHTA, CDR2 FQGNSA, per germline. The CDR3 sequence is CASSFAPKHEQYF. For the CDR3, the DNA is TGTGCCAGCAGCTTTGCCCCCAAACACGAGCAGTACTTC.

The V gene is TRBV12-5, the J gene TRBJ2-6, with D hard to call. The germline V and J ends were trimmed by 1 base and 0 bases, with 10 bases remaining between them. Germline loops: CDR1 LGHNT, CDR2 FRNRAP. This CDR3 has 17 amino acids. The CDR3 sequence is CASGLGATLSGANVLTF. Written as DNA, the CDR3 is TGTGCTAGTGGTTTGGGGGCCACACTCTCTGGGGCCAACGTCCTGACTTTC.

The V call is TRBV2, the J call TRBJ2-2; D remains ambiguous. CDR1 and CDR2 (germline): SNHLY, FYNNEI. The CDR3 spans 13 residues. V dropped 2 bases and J dropped 8 bases, with 9 bases sitting between them. In nucleotides, the CDR3 is TGTGCCAGCAGTGAAAACCCCTGGGGGGAGCTGTTTTTT. Amino acids: CASSENPWGELFF.

This sequence joins TRBV29-1 and TRBJ1-2; 10 bases match TRBD1. The ends lost 4 bases at V and 8 bases at J; junction bases unmatched: 4. The germline CDR1 and CDR2 sequences are SQVTM and ANQGSEA. The CDR3 runs 12 residues. Here the CDR3 DNA reads TGCAGCGTTGGGACAGGGGGGGGAGGCTACACCTTC. This codes for CSVGTGGGGYTF.

V gene TRBV6-5 combines with J gene TRBJ1-2; TRBD1 matches at 7 bases. The CDR3 is 13 amino acids. Germline V lookup: CDR1 MNHEY, CDR2 SVGAGI. The J segment lost 4 bases and the V segment lost 7 bases, leaving 6 bases of the junction unmatched. In DNA form, the CDR3 reads TGTGCCAGCACTCTGGACAGGACCTATGGCTACACCTTC. This codes for CASTLDRTYGYTF.

The chain joins TRBV5-6 to TRBJ2-7; 12 positions agree with TRBD2. There are 17 residues in the CDR3. Germline V gene sequence: CDR1 SGHDT, CDR2 YYEEEE. V gave up 0 bases and J gave up 2 bases; unmatched junction bases: 6. Here the CDR3 reads CASSLDGLAGGPYEQYF. The CDR3 coding sequence is TGTGCCAGCAGCTTGGACGGGCTAGCGGGAGGGCCCTACGAGCAGTACTTC.

This clone appeared a single time. The chain employs TRBV30 and TRBJ1-4; possibly TRBD1 for D (5 bases). CDR3 length: 12 amino acids. Germline V lookup: CDR1 GTSNPN, CDR2 SVGIG (reference sequence). V lost 0 bases and J 8 bases, leaving 7 bases between the germline ends. The CDR3 DNA reads as TGTGCCTGGAGTGTCGAGGGGGAAAAACTGTTTTTT. It yields the protein CAWSVEGEKLFF.

This sequence joins TRBV14 and TRBJ2-3; D is undetermined. CDR3 size: 13 residues. V was cut by 1 base and J by 11 bases, with 13 bases left in between. Germline CDR1 reads SGHDN; CDR2 reads FVKESK. CDR3 sequence reads: CASSQVSSREQYF. CDR3 DNA: TGTGCCAGCAGCCAAGTCAGTTCTAGGGAGCAGTATTTT.

This chain uses TRBV9 with TRBJ2-3; 8 nucleotides agree with TRBD2. Germline-derived CDR1 and CDR2 are SGDLS and YYNGEE. The CDR3 extends over 15 amino acids. V was clipped by 0 bases and J by 4 bases; unmatched bases: 4. CDR3 sequence (DNA): TGTGCCAGCAGCGTAGCGGGAGGGATGGCAGATACGCAGTATTTT. It is translated as CASSVAGGMADTQYF.

This rearrangement joins TRBV5-1 to TRBJ2-2; 7 nucleotides match TRBD1. This CDR3 is built from 14 residues. CDR1 SGHRS and CDR2 YFSETQ come from the germline V gene. V lost 5 bases, J lost 2 bases, and 3 bases stayed unmatched. The CDR3 here is CASRTGINTGELFF. The DNA for the CDR3 is TGCGCCAGCAGGACAGGGATAAACACCGGGGAGCTGTTTTTT. The variable domain in full, completed from reference TRBV5-1 and TRBJ2-2, reads KAGVTQTPRYLIKTRGQQVTLSCSPISGHRSVSWYQQTPGQGLQFLFEYFSETQRNKGNFPGRFSGRQFSNSRSEMNVSTLELGDSALYLCASRTGINTGELFFGEGSRLTVL.

This chain links TRBV10-2 with TRBJ1-5; D is possibly TRBD1 (5 bases). Trimming stripped 0 bases from V and 2 bases from J, with 8 bases between. The CDR3 runs to 15 residues. Germline values: CDR1 WSHSY, CDR2 SAAADI. The CDR3 sequence is CASSESREGNQPQHF. CDR3 coding DNA: TGCGCCAGCAGTGAGTCCAGGGAGGGCAATCAGCCCCAGCATTTT.

J is TRBJ2-6 and V is TRBV2; perhaps TRBD2 as D (6 bases). CDR3 length equals 14 residues. Germline-derived CDR1 and CDR2 are SNHLY and FYNNEI. CDR3 DNA sequence: TGTGCTCAGCGGAGGGGCCGGGGGGCCAACGTCCTGACTTTC. Its translation: CAQRRGRGANVLTF.

The chain has TRBV5-4 and TRBJ2-6; D possibly corresponds to TRBD1 (5 bases). The CDR3 is 17 residues long. CDR1 and CDR2 from the germline V gene are SGHNT and YYREEE (reference sequence). V lost 4 bases and J 0 bases, leaving 14 bases between the germline ends. CDR3 region: CASSPSGHFSGANVLTF. In nucleotides, the CDR3 is TGTGCCAGCAGCCCATCTGGACACTTCTCTGGGGCCAACGTCCTGACTTTC.

This CDR3 is CASSWGTSISYEQYF. CDR3 in DNA: TGCGCCAGCAGCTGGGGGACTAGTATATCCTACGAGCAGTACTTC. The J gene is TRBJ2-7, the V gene TRBV5-1, with 8 bases identical to TRBD2. The CDR3 has 15 amino acids. V was clipped by 3 bases and J by 1 base; unmatched bases: 6. Germline V gives CDR1 SGHRS, CDR2 YFSETQ.

The genes are TRBV18 and TRBJ2-3, with 7 nucleotides matching TRBD1. The germline gives CDR1 KGHSH, CDR2 LQKENI. V lost 0 bases and J lost 2; bases outside the gene matches: 5. The CDR3 spans 16 residues. For the CDR3, the DNA is TGTGCCAGCTCACCACCCCGGGACAGTTACACAGATACGCAGTATTTT. Its translation is CASSPPRDSYTDTQYF.

CDR3 loop: CASSLAGGEQYF. The CDR3 nucleotides are TGTGCCAGCAGTTTAGCGGGAGGCGAGCAGTACTTC. This chain uses TRBV2 with TRBJ2-7, with TRBD2 matching 10 bases. From germline, CDR1 is SNHLY and CDR2 FYNNEI. With 5 bases clipped from V and 6 bases from J, the junction kept 1 base outside the gene matches. The CDR3 runs to 12 residues.

The gene calls are TRBV3-1 (or the pseudogene TRBV3-2) and TRBJ2-7; no firm D call. The germline V gene encodes CDR1 LGHDT and CDR2 YNNKEL (reference sequence). The CDR3 extends over 12 amino acids. V shed 1 base and J shed 5 bases, with 6 bases lying between them. This CDR3 is CASSQVGHEQYF. The CDR3 DNA reads TGTGCCAGCAGCCAAGTCGGGCACGAGCAGTACTTC.

The V gene is TRBV9, the J gene TRBJ1-2; 10 nucleotides line up with TRBD1. V gave up 4 bases and J gave up 5 bases; unmatched junction bases: 5. Germline V CDR1 and CDR2: SGDLS, YYNGEE. The CDR3 sequence is 14 residues long. The CDR3 DNA reads as TGTGCCAGCAGCCTTGGGACAGGGGCTTATGGCTACACCTTC. Amino acids: CASSLGTGAYGYTF.

This clone was counted only a few times. The chain links TRBV5-1 to TRBJ2-2; D call uncertain. Trimming left V 2 bases short and J 7 bases short, with 6 bases between. Germline V gene data show CDR1 as SGHRS and CDR2 as YFSETQ. This CDR3 region has 12 residues. The CDR3 protein is CASSFGSGELFF. CDR3 DNA sequence: TGCGCCAGCAGCTTTGGCAGCGGGGAGCTGTTTTTT.

The chain has TRBV2 and TRBJ1-1; no clear D gene. The V gene lost 8 bases and the J gene lost 1 base, with 8 bases spanning the gap. The germline V gene encodes CDR1 SNHLY and CDR2 FYNNEI. The CDR3 extends over 12 amino acids. The CDR3 is CASLTRNTEAFF. CDR3 sequence (DNA): TGTGCCAGCCTGACACGGAACACTGAAGCTTTCTTT.

In its sample, this clone was seen a few times. This chain's CDR3 is CASSDPTSGLGNEQFF. CDR3 nucleotide sequence: TGTGCCAGCAGCGATCCGACTAGCGGGCTAGGGAATGAGCAGTTCTTC. The gene calls are TRBV5-4 and TRBJ2-1; 10 positions agree with TRBD2. Germline CDR1 and CDR2: SGHNT and YYREEE (reference sequence). CDR3 length equals 16 residues. V lost 4 bases, J lost 7 bases, and 11 bases stayed unmatched.